Each of the 25 T cell receptor beta chains below was sequenced from the same sample in a study of CD8 T cells in ankylosing spondylitis. TCRdb analysed the 5' RACE reads with MiXCR anew, one entry per CDR3 protein. The table includes some 38,000 distinct CDR3 sequences, 10% detected once. The sample consisted of blood, either unsorted or a sorted T cell fraction (not recorded which). Source of these receptors: a male donor with ankylosing spondylitis or in good health (not recorded which).

In this sample, this clonotype turned up a few times. This sequence joins TRBV18 and TRBJ2-1; a possible D gene is TRBD2 (5 bases). The CDR3 consists of 14 residues. The V and J ends lost 4 bases and 6 bases respectively, with 13 bases between them. Looked up from germline, CDR1 is KGHSH and CDR2 is LQKENI. The CDR3, as DNA: TGTGCCAGCTCACGAGAGGGAGCTGCCAATGAGCAGTTCTTC. Translating it yields CASSREGAANEQFF.

This chain uses TRBV29-1 with TRBJ2-7, with a weak D call TRBD2 (5 bases). From germline, CDR1 is SQVTM and CDR2 ANQGSEA. The CDR3 contains 11 residues. The CDR3 sequence: CSLTTGYEQYF. CDR3 DNA sequence: TGCAGTCTGACTACGGGATACGAGCAGTACTTC.

This clonotype was observed many times. The chain joins TRBV5-6 to TRBJ2-4; D is ambiguous. The V and J ends lost 0 bases and 6 bases respectively, with 4 bases between them. The germline V gene encodes CDR1 SGHDT and CDR2 YYEEEE. This CDR3 spans 12 amino acids. The CDR3: CASSLEGNIQYF. CDR3 bases: TGTGCCAGCAGCTTGGAGGGAAACATTCAGTACTTC.

This clonotype was picked up a small number of times. The chain is built from TRBV20-1 and TRBJ2-5; 8 positions match TRBD1. CDR1 is DFQATT and CDR2 is SNEGSKA in the germline V gene (reference sequence). The V gene end was trimmed by 0 bases and the J gene end by 5 bases; junction bases not matched to a gene: 5. This CDR3 has 14 residues. The CDR3 sequence is CSARDSGGGETQYF. The CDR3 nucleotides read TGCAGTGCTAGAGATTCAGGGGGCGGTGAGACCCAGTACTTC.

V and J are TRBV20-1 and TRBJ2-7, with TRBD1 matching 9 bases. J gave up 5 bases and V 4 bases, and 3 bases lay outside the gene matches. Per the germline V gene, CDR1 is DFQATT and CDR2 is SNEGSKA (reference sequence). The CDR3 sequence is 12 residues long. The DNA of the CDR3 is TGCAGTGCTAATAGACAGGGGGACGAGCAGTACTTC. Residues: CSANRQGDEQYF.

In this sample, this clonotype turned up a few times. The chain employs TRBV4-2 and TRBJ2-1; TRBD2 matches at 9 bases. CDR3 length: 16 residues. Losses at the gene ends were 1 base for V and 7 bases for J; bases not matched to a gene: 8. Germline values: CDR1 LGHNA, CDR2 YNFKEQ. In DNA, the CDR3 is TGTGCCAGCAGCCAAGGGGCGGGAGGGACGAGGAATGAGCAGTTCTTC. Its protein product is CASSQGAGGTRNEQFF.

This clonotype was counted ten times or more. Sequence at one end of the junction differs from germline and may be a read error. This chain joins TRBV5-1 and TRBJ1-2; 8 bases agree with TRBD1. CDR1 is SGHRS and CDR2 is YFSETQ in the germline V gene. This CDR3 has 14 residues. For the CDR3, the DNA is TGCGCCAGCAGTTTGGGACAGGCCGTCAATGGCTACACCTTC. The encoded protein is CASSLGQAVNGYTF.

In its sample, this clonotype was seen many times. J is TRBJ2-2 and V is TRBV5-5; D might be TRBD2 (5 bases). The CDR3 sequence is 17 residues long. Trimming pared 4 bases from V and 4 bases from J, leaving 20 bases between. The germline gives CDR1 SGHKS, CDR2 YYEKEE (reference sequence). The CDR3 DNA reads as TGTGCCAGCAGCCCCCACCCCGCGGGTCCTGCCACCGGGGAGCTGTTTTTT. It yields the protein CASSPHPAGPATGELFF.

The chain carries TRBV6-5 and TRBJ2-1; 11 nucleotides agree with TRBD1. CDR1 and CDR2 (germline): MNHEY, SVGAGI. J was trimmed by 8 bases and V by 2 bases; bases with no gene match: 5. This CDR3 spans 15 amino acids. The CDR3 loop reads CASSYLDRGQDEQFF. The DNA of the CDR3 is TGTGCCAGCAGTTACCTGGACAGGGGGCAGGATGAGCAGTTCTTC.

Ten or more counts support this clonotype. The chain carries TRBV29-1 and TRBJ1-1; the match to TRBD1 covers 7 bases. Germline CDR1 and CDR2: SQVTM and ANQGSEA. J was trimmed by 1 base and V by 6 bases; bases with no gene match: 5. The CDR3 runs 13 residues. This CDR3 is CSVETGKNTEAFF. The CDR3 coding sequence is TGCAGCGTGGAGACAGGGAAGAACACTGAAGCTTTCTTT.

V gene TRBV12-2 combines with J gene TRBJ1-5; no check of the table's D call, TRBD1, against the DNA was made. TRBV12-2 has pseudogene status. The CDR3 has 18 residues. As DNA, the CDR3 is TGTGCAAGTCGCTTAGCGGAGGCAGGGGCACATAGCAATCAGCCCCAGCATTTT. This encodes CASRLAEAGAHSNQPQHF.

This clonotype was recorded many times. The chain links TRBV3-1 to TRBJ1-1; no reliable D call. Germline CDR1 LGHDT, CDR2 YNNKEL (reference sequence). The CDR3 runs 15 residues. Trimming shortened V by 1 base and J by 4 bases, and 13 bases separated the two germline ends. The CDR3 here is CASSQAGGWSTEAFF. In DNA, the CDR3 is TGTGCCAGCAGCCAAGCCGGAGGGTGGAGCACTGAAGCTTTCTTT.

This clonotype showed up many times. The chain carries TRBV15 and TRBJ1-1; D is uncertain. The CDR3 loop spans 20 amino acids. The V and J ends lost 0 bases and 3 bases respectively, with 26 bases between them. Germline CDR1 LNHNV, CDR2 YYDKDF (reference sequence). The CDR3 DNA sequence: TGTGCCACCAGCAGAGATACTGAGGTGGGAACTCGGCATTCGGACACTGAAGCTTTCTTT. Protein: CATSRDTEVGTRHSDTEAFF.

This clonotype was seen many times. The chain employs TRBV6-2 or TRBV6-3 and TRBJ2-1, with D perhaps TRBD1 (7 bases). V dropped 0 bases and J dropped 15 bases, with 15 bases sitting between them. The CDR3 consists of 13 residues. CDR1 is MNHEY, CDR2 SVGEGT, per germline. The chain's CDR3 is CASSYSPGQRAFF. In nucleotides, the CDR3 is TGTGCCAGCAGTTACTCACCGGGACAGCGGGCGTTCTTC.

This clonotype was detected many times. The rearrangement uses TRBV6-1 and TRBJ2-6, with 7 bases fitting TRBD1. The CDR3 totals 17 residues. Germline V CDR1 and CDR2: MNHNS, SASEGT. Germline trimming cut 8 bases from V and 0 bases from J; bases unmatched to any gene: 10. CDR3 in amino acids: CASHRGQESSGANVLTF. The DNA for the CDR3 is TGTGCCAGCCACCGAGGACAGGAAAGCTCTGGGGCCAACGTCCTGACTTTC.

This clonotype has a count of ten or more. The V and J genes are TRBV18 and TRBJ2-3, with D perhaps matching TRBD1 or TRBD2 (5 bases each). The germline V gene has CDR1 KGHSH and CDR2 LQKENI. The CDR3 has 17 residues. V was trimmed by 0 bases and J by 2 bases, leaving 15 bases between them. The CDR3: CASSPPSWDGNTDTQYF. As DNA, the CDR3 is TGTGCCAGCTCACCACCCAGCTGGGACGGAAACACAGATACGCAGTATTTT.

This clonotype has ten or more counts. V and J are TRBV6-1 and TRBJ1-4; 9 bases align to TRBD1. V gave up 5 bases and J gave up 5 bases; unmatched junction bases: 9. Germline values: CDR1 MNHNS, CDR2 SASEGT. CDR3 length: 16 residues. CDR3 DNA: TGTGCCAGCAGTCCCGGCGGCGGACAGGGGAATGAAAAACTGTTTTTT. This translates into CASSPGGGQGNEKLFF.

The table lists this clonotype with many counts. The V gene is TRBV25-1, the J gene TRBJ2-7; TRBD2 agrees at 7 bases. The J segment lost 6 bases and the V segment lost 4 bases, leaving 6 bases of the junction unmatched. In germline, CDR1 is MGHDK, CDR2 SYGVNS. The CDR3 is 13 amino acids. The CDR3: CASSVVRESEQYF. The CDR3 DNA is TGTGCCAGCAGTGTGGTGCGGGAGAGCGAGCAGTACTTC.

This clonotype has a count of ten or more. This sequence joins TRBV9 and TRBJ2-3; possibly TRBD2 for D (6 bases). The length of the CDR3 is 16 residues. Germline V gives CDR1 SGDLS, CDR2 YYNGEE. V was trimmed by 0 bases and J by 2 bases, leaving 13 bases between them. The CDR3: CASSVGASEITDTQYF. CDR3 sequence (DNA): TGTGCCAGCAGCGTAGGGGCTAGCGAAATCACAGATACGCAGTATTTT. Filled out from reference TRBV9 and TRBJ2-3, the complete variable domain reads DSGVTQTPKHLITATGQRVTLRCSPRSGDLSVYWYQQSLDQGLQFLIQYYNGEERAKGNILERFSAQQFPDLHSELNLSSLELGDSALYFCASSVGASEITDTQYFGPGTRLTVL.

This clonotype was detected many times. The J gene is TRBJ1-1, the V gene TRBV7-2; 10 nucleotides align to TRBD1. This CDR3 contains 15 residues. Germline V gene data show CDR1 as SGHTA and CDR2 as FQGNSA. The J segment lost 1 base and the V segment lost 3 bases, leaving 2 bases of the junction unmatched. The CDR3 protein is CASSLTGGSNTEAFF. The CDR3 bases are TGTGCCAGCAGCTTGACAGGGGGCTCGAACACTGAAGCTTTCTTT.

This clonotype was seen many times. The CDR3 nucleotides are TGTGCCAGTAGTCCCGGAGGACTAGCAGATATTTCGGGCAATGAGCAGTTCTTC. This translates into CASSPGGLADISGNEQFF. The chain employs TRBV19 and TRBJ2-1, with TRBD2 matching over 8 bases. The CDR3 extends over 18 amino acids. The V gene end was trimmed by 5 bases and the J gene end by 6 bases; junction bases not matched to a gene: 18. CDR1 and CDR2 (germline): LNHDA, SQIVND (reference sequence).

This clonotype was seen many times. This chain's CDR3 is CASSYGITQSSYEQYF. CDR3 bases: TGTGCCAGCAGTTACGGAATTACCCAATCGAGTTACGAGCAGTACTTC. This chain joins TRBV6-2 or TRBV6-3 and TRBJ2-7; D ambiguous. CDR3 length equals 16 residues. V was cut by 2 bases and J by 4 bases, with 18 bases left in between. Germline CDR1 MNHEY, CDR2 SVGEGT.

This clonotype was detected ten times or more. The chain couples TRBV7-2 to TRBJ2-7, with 7 bases identical to TRBD2. V shed 5 bases, J shed 0 bases, and the junction held 7 bases outside the gene matches. This CDR3 is 15 amino acids long. Germline loops: CDR1 SGHTA, CDR2 FQGNSA. CDR3 nucleotides: TGTGCCAGCAGCCGGGACTACCCGAGCTCCTACGAGCAGTACTTC. It translates to CASSRDYPSSYEQYF.

This clonotype was counted ten times or more. The chain is built from TRBV18 and TRBJ1-2; no clear D. Trimming took off 2 bases at V and 2 bases at J, with 6 bases between the two ends. CDR1 and CDR2 (germline): KGHSH, LQKENI. This CDR3 is 13 amino acids long. The CDR3 sequence is CASSPGMNYGYTF. In nucleotides, the CDR3 is TGTGCCAGCTCACCAGGGATGAACTATGGCTACACCTTC.

This clonotype was picked up many times. This chain connects TRBV11-2 to TRBJ2-5; either TRBD1 or TRBD2 may fit D (6 bases each). There are 14 residues in the CDR3. V was clipped by 1 base and J by 5 bases, with 11 bases between them. Germline CDR1 reads SGHAT; CDR2 reads FQNNGV. This chain's CDR3 is CASSLAGARETQYF. In DNA form, the CDR3 reads TGTGCCAGCAGCTTAGCGGGGGCGCGGGAGACCCAGTACTTC.